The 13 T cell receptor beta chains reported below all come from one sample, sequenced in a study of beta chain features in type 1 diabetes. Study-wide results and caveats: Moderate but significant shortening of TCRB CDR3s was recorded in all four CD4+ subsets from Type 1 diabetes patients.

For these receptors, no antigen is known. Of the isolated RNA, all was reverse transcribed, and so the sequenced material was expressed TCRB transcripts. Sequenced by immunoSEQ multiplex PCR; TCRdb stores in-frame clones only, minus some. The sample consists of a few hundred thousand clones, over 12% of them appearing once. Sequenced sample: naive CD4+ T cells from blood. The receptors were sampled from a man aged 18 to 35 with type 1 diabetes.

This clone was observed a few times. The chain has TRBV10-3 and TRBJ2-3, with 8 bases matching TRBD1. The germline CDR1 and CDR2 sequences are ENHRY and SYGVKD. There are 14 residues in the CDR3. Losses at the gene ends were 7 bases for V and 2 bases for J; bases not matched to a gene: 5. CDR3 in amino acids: CAIKDREDTDTQYF. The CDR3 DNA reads TGTGCCATCAAGGACAGGGAAGACACAGATACGCAGTATTTT.

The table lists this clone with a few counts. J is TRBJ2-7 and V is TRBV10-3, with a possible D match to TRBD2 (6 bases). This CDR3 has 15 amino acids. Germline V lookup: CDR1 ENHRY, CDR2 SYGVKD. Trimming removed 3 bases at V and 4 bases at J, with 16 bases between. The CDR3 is CAISDIEGGKYEQYF. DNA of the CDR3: TGTGCCATCAGTGACATCGAGGGCGGGAAGTACGAGCAGTACTTC.

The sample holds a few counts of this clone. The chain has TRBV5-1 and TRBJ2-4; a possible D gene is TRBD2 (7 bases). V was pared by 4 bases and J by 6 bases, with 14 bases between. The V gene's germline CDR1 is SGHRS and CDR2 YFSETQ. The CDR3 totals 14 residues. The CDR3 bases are TGCGCCAGCAGCCCTCCGGGGGGCAGAAACATTCAGTACTTC. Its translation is CASSPPGGRNIQYF. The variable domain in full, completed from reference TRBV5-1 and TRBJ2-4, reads KAGVTQTPRYLIKTRGQQVTLSCSPISGHRSVSWYQQTPGQGLQFLFEYFSETQRNKGNFPGRFSGRQFSNSRSEMNVSTLELGDSALYLCASSPPGGRNIQYFGAGTRLSVL.

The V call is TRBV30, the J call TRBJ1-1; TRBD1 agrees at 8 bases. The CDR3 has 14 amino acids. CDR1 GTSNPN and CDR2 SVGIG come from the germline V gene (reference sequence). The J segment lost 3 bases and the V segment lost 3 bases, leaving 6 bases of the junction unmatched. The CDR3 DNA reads TGTGCCTGGAGCTTCGGACAGGGATACACTGAAGCTTTCTTT. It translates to CAWSFGQGYTEAFF.

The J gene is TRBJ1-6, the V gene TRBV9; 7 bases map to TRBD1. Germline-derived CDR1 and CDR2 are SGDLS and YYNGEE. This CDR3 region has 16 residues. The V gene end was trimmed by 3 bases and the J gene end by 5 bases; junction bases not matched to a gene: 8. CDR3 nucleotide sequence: TGTGCCAGCAGCGGGCAGACAGGGTTTCATAATTCACCCCTCCACTTT. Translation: CASSGQTGFHNSPLHF.

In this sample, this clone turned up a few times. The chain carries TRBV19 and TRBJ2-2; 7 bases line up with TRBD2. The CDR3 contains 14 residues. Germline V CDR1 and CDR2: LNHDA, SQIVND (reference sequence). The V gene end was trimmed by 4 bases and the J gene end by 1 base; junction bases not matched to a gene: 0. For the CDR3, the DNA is TGTGCCAGTAGTAGCGGGGGGAACACCGGGGAGCTGTTTTTT. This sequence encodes CASSSGGNTGELFF.

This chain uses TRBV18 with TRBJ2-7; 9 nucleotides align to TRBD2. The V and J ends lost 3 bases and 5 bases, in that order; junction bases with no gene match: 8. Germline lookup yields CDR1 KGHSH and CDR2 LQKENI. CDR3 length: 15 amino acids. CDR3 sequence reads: CASSPPTASGDEQYF. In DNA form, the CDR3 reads TGTGCCAGCTCACCCCCAACGGCTAGCGGGGACGAGCAGTACTTC. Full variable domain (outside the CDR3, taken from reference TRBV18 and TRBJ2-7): NAGVMQNPRHLVRRRGQEARLRCSPMKGHSHVYWYRQLPEEGLKFMVYLQKENIIDESGMPKERFSAEFPKEGPSILRIQQVVRGDSAAYFCASSPPTASGDEQYFGPGTRLTVT.

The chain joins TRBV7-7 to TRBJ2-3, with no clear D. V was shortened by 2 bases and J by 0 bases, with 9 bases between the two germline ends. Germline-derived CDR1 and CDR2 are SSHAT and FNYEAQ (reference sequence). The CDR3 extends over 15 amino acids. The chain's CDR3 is CASSLSSQSTDTQYF. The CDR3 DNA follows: TGTGCCAGCAGCTTATCGTCACAGAGCACAGATACGCAGTATTTT.

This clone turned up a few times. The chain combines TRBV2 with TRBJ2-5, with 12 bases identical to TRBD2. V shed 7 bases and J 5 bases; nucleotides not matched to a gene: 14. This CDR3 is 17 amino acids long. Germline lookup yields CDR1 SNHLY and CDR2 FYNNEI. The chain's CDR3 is CASTPGSSGGGWETQYF. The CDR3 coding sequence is TGTGCCAGCACCCCGGGATCTAGCGGGGGGGGATGGGAGACCCAGTACTTC.

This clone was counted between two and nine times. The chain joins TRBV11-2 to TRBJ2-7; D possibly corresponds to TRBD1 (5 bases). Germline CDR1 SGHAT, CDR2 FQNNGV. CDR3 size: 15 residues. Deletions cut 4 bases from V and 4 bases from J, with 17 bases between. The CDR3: CASSSSPAGIYEQYF. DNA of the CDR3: TGTGCCAGCAGCTCTTCGCCGGCAGGGATATACGAGCAGTACTTC.

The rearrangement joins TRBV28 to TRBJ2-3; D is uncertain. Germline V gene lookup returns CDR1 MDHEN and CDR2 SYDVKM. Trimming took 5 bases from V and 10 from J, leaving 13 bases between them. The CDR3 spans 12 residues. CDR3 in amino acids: CASSLFPPSQYF. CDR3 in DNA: TGTGCCAGCAGTCTTTTCCCTCCCTCGCAGTATTTT.

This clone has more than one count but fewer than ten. The CDR3 bases are TGTGCCAGCAGCGAGCCCATGGGAGGGGACGAGCAGTACTTC. Its translation: CASSEPMGGDEQYF. V usage is TRBV9 and J usage is TRBJ2-7, with 7 bases matching TRBD2. Unmatched junction bases numbered 8, after V lost 3 bases and J lost 5 bases. The CDR3 covers 14 residues. The germline CDR1 and CDR2 sequences are SGDLS and YYNGEE. Full variable domain (missing parts from reference TRBV9 and TRBJ2-7): DSGVTQTPKHLITATGQRVTLRCSPRSGDLSVYWYQQSLDQGLQFLIQYYNGEERAKGNILERFSAQQFPDLHSELNLSSLELGDSALYFCASSEPMGGDEQYFGPGTRLTVT.

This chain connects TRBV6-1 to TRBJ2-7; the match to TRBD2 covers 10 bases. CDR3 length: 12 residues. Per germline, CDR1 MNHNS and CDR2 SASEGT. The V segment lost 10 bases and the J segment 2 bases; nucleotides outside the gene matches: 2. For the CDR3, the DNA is TGTGCCATCGGACTAGCGGCCTACGAGCAGTACTTC. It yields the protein CAIGLAAYEQYF.